What follows are 23 T cell receptor beta chains derived from one specimen sequenced in a study of cytotoxic CD8 clonotypes in ibrutinib-treated CLL. Data came from immunoSEQ multiplex PCR; TCRdb stores just in-frame clones and leaves some out. This table holds around 60,000 clones, roughly 50% found once. The material sequenced was PBMCs, taken after 12 months of ibrutinib treatment. The receptors come from a human donor with chronic lymphocytic leukemia.

The chain links TRBV6-4 to TRBJ1-6; possible D gene TRBD1, 5 bases. Trimming pared 5 bases from V and 9 bases from J, leaving 17 bases between. Germline CDR1 reads MRHNA; CDR2 reads SNTAGT. The CDR3 covers 15 residues. CDR3 residues: CASSSSFLGGSPLHF. CDR3 coding DNA: TGTGCCAGCAGTTCATCCTTCCTGGGGGGTTCACCCCTCCACTTT.

This CDR3 is CASRGRDQPYNSPLHF. CDR3 nucleotides: TGTGCCAGCCGGGGGAGGGATCAGCCCTATAATTCACCCCTCCACTTT. The chain uses TRBV28 and TRBJ1-6; D is perhaps TRBD1 (5 bases). This CDR3 has 16 residues. Germline V gene sequence: CDR1 MDHEN, CDR2 SYDVKM. Trimming took 8 bases from V and 2 from J, leaving 16 bases between them.

This clone was counted only a few times. The genes are TRBV4-2 and TRBJ2-5; 11 bases line up with TRBD2. CDR1 and CDR2 from the germline V gene are LGHNA and YNFKEQ. J was trimmed by 7 bases and V by 4 bases; bases with no gene match: 14. The CDR3 is 17 amino acids. The CDR3 bases are TGTGCCAGCAGCCTTTTTGTAGCGGGAGGGCCCGGGGGGACCCAGTACTTC. Protein product: CASSLFVAGGPGGTQYF.

V gene TRBV19 combines with J gene TRBJ1-6; D uncertain. Germline lookup yields CDR1 LNHDA and CDR2 SQIVND (reference sequence). The V gene lost 2 bases and the J gene lost 10 bases, with 15 bases spanning the gap. This CDR3 has 15 amino acids. The CDR3, as DNA: TGTGCCAGTAGTATAAGTAAAGGATCGGGATCACCCCTCCACTTT. Translation gives CASSISKGSGSPLHF.

This clone was picked up a small number of times. V usage is TRBV7-6 and J usage is TRBJ2-1; 9 bases are a match to TRBD2. Unmatched junction bases numbered 6, after V lost 5 bases and J lost 4 bases. Germline lookup yields CDR1 SGHVS and CDR2 FNYEAQ. CDR3 size: 15 residues. DNA for the CDR3: TGTGCCAGCAGCCCCTATAGCGGGGGTTACAATGAGCAGTTCTTC. As protein: CASSPYSGGYNEQFF.

The CDR3 here is CASSLWENSPLHF. CDR3 bases: TGTGCCAGCAGTTTGTGGGAGAATTCACCCCTCCACTTT. This rearrangement joins TRBV28 to TRBJ1-6; D gene uncertain. The V gene lost 3 bases and the J gene lost 7 bases, with 7 bases spanning the gap. Germline CDR1 MDHEN, CDR2 SYDVKM. The CDR3 has 13 amino acids.

V gene TRBV7-2 combines with J gene TRBJ2-2, with TRBD1 as a possible D gene (6 bases). In germline, CDR1 is SGHTA, CDR2 FQGNSA. V was clipped by 1 base and J by 6 bases, with 15 bases between them. The CDR3 has 16 amino acids. The CDR3 coding sequence is TGTGCCAGCAGCTTAGACAGGGCGTTCAGATCCGGGGAGCTGTTTTTT. Its translation: CASSLDRAFRSGELFF.

This clone was counted between two and nine times. The chain is built from TRBV18 and TRBJ1-2, with 9 bases matching TRBD1. The CDR3 runs to 14 residues. CDR1 and CDR2 (germline): KGHSH, LQKENI. J lost 4 bases, V lost 7 bases, and 7 bases had no gene match. The CDR3 reads CASLPGQGSYGYTF. The CDR3 nucleotides are TGTGCCAGCTTACCGGGACAGGGAAGCTATGGCTACACCTTC.

The chain carries TRBV6-1 and TRBJ1-1, with D unresolved. This CDR3 has 13 residues. Trimming removed 2 bases at V and 10 bases at J, with 14 bases between. The V gene's germline CDR1 is MNHNS and CDR2 SASEGT. The CDR3 coding sequence is TGTGCCAGCAGTGAATCCGCCTCGGAGGGAGCTTTCTTT. Its protein product is CASSESASEGAFF.

This clone was seen a handful of times. This chain's CDR3 is CASSSGARGEQYF. CDR3 sequence (DNA): TGTGCCAGCTCGTCCGGGGCTAGAGGTGAGCAGTACTTC. The chain couples TRBV25-1 to TRBJ2-7; D is perhaps TRBD1 or TRBD2 (5 bases each). There are 13 residues in the CDR3. The V and J ends lost 8 bases and 7 bases respectively, with 18 bases between them. Germline CDR1 is MGHDK and CDR2 is SYGVNS.

The gene calls are TRBV6-5 and TRBJ1-2; D may be TRBD1 (5 bases). The CDR3 is made up of 11 amino acids. V gave up 7 bases and J gave up 5 bases, with 8 bases separating them. Germline-derived CDR1 and CDR2 are MNHEY and SVGAGI. CDR3 in amino acids: CASTGGYGYTF. In DNA, the CDR3 is TGTGCCAGCACGGGGGGATATGGCTACACCTTC.

The CDR3 reads CSVGTGGKETQYF. DNA of the CDR3: TGCAGCGTAGGGACAGGGGGCAAAGAGACCCAGTACTTC. This chain links TRBV29-1 with TRBJ2-5; 12 nucleotides line up with TRBD1. Germline CDR1 reads SQVTM; CDR2 reads ANQGSEA. The CDR3 covers 13 residues. Trimming took 6 bases from V and 3 from J; bases not matched to a gene: 2.

This clone was detected only a few times. The rearrangement uses TRBV5-1 and TRBJ1-3; D gene unclear. This CDR3 is built from 16 residues. Trimming took off 0 bases at V and 0 bases at J, with 10 bases between the two ends. Germline assignment: CDR1 SGHRS and CDR2 YFSETQ. This CDR3 is CASSLDGELSGNTIYF. In nucleotides, the CDR3 is TGCGCCAGCAGCTTGGACGGAGAACTCTCTGGAAACACCATATATTTT.

V gene TRBV5-4 combines with J gene TRBJ2-3, with D uncertain. Germline V CDR1 and CDR2: SGHNT, YYREEE (reference sequence). Trimming removed 0 bases at V and 2 bases at J, with 7 bases between. This CDR3 is built from 14 residues. The CDR3 loop reads CASSLGRTTDTQYF. The CDR3 DNA reads TGTGCCAGCAGCTTGGGCCGGACCACAGATACGCAGTATTTT. Full variable domain (remainder filled in from reference TRBV5-4 and TRBJ2-3): ETGVTQSPTHLIKTRGQQVTLRCSSQSGHNTVSWYQQALGQGPQFIFQYYREEENGRGNFPPRFSGLQFPNYSSELNVNALELDDSALYLCASSLGRTTDTQYFGPGTRLTVL.

The chain employs TRBV5-5 and TRBJ2-1; D unclear. The germline V gene encodes CDR1 SGHKS and CDR2 YYEKEE (reference sequence). Trimming stripped 0 bases from V and 1 base from J, with 5 bases between. This CDR3 region has 14 residues. CDR3 in DNA: TGTGCCAGCAGCTTGGCCGGTTCCTACAATGAGCAGTTCTTC. Its protein is CASSLAGSYNEQFF.

The V call is TRBV5-1, the J call TRBJ1-1; 8 nucleotides agree with TRBD1. CDR1 SGHRS and CDR2 YFSETQ come from the germline V gene. V was clipped by 0 bases and J by 0 bases; unmatched bases: 1. The CDR3 runs 15 residues. The CDR3 loop is CASSLVTGVNTEAFF. DNA for the CDR3: TGCGCCAGCAGCTTGGTGACAGGGGTGAACACTGAAGCTTTCTTT.

Details on this clone: The conserved closing phenylalanine or tryptophan is absent in this CDR3, likely reflecting a read error. It is unclear where the CDR3 begins or ends on the DNA, so no DNA is shown, and the CDR3 is as TCRdb lists it. This chain uses TRBV6-5 with TRBJ2-7; the DNA was not used to check the table's D call, TRBD1. Counting both end residues, the CDR3 totals 11 amino acids. Per germline, CDR1 MNHEY and CDR2 SVGAGI. The CDR3 sequence: CASSYQRQAPG.

The V and J genes are TRBV4-2 and TRBJ1-2; the match to TRBD1 covers 7 bases. V gave up 0 bases and J gave up 4 bases; unmatched junction bases: 8. CDR3 length equals 16 residues. Germline lookup yields CDR1 LGHNA and CDR2 YNFKEQ. The CDR3 sequence: CASSQETGLVGYGYTF. The CDR3, as DNA: TGTGCCAGCAGCCAAGAGACAGGGCTTGTTGGCTATGGCTACACCTTC.

This clone has more than one count but fewer than ten. The chain recombines TRBV5-6 with TRBJ1-1, with 7 bases lining up with TRBD1. The length of the CDR3 is 14 residues. From germline, CDR1 is SGHDT and CDR2 YYEEEE. Losses at the gene ends were 0 bases for V and 7 bases for J; bases not matched to a gene: 6. CDR3 nucleotides: TGTGCCAGCAGCTTGGCCGGCGGGACAGATGAAGCTTTCTTT. The encoded protein is CASSLAGGTDEAFF.

The gene calls are TRBV19 and TRBJ2-1; TRBD1 might be the D (7 bases). The CDR3 extends over 15 amino acids. V lost 3 bases and J lost 8, with 17 bases in between. Looked up from germline, CDR1 is LNHDA and CDR2 is SQIVND (reference sequence). The CDR3 DNA reads as TGTGCCAGTAGTATCGCACATGGAGGGGGCGATGAGCAGTTCTTC. This sequence encodes CASSIAHGGGDEQFF.

In this sample, this clone turned up a few times. The chain carries TRBV28 and TRBJ1-6; D gene uncertain. The CDR3 runs 15 residues. V was cut by 5 bases and J by 9 bases, with 17 bases left in between. Germline V gene data show CDR1 as MDHEN and CDR2 as SYDVKM. The CDR3 DNA sequence: TGTGCCAGCAGTCCAACGACACCGTTTGGTTCACCCCTCCACTTT. It is translated as CASSPTTPFGSPLHF.

The J gene is TRBJ1-5, the V gene TRBV6-5; no firm D call. The CDR3 loop spans 15 amino acids. The germline V and J ends were trimmed by 5 bases and 5 bases, with 16 bases remaining between them. Germline V gives CDR1 MNHEY, CDR2 SVGAGI. The CDR3 region is CASSLRSKGDQPQHF. In DNA, the CDR3 is TGTGCCAGCAGTCTAAGGTCAAAAGGCGATCAGCCCCAGCATTTT.

The J gene is TRBJ2-1, the V gene TRBV2, with D maybe TRBD1 (5 bases). CDR1 and CDR2 from the germline V gene are SNHLY and FYNNEI. V was clipped by 10 bases and J by 2 bases, with 9 bases between them. The CDR3 extends over 12 amino acids. CDR3 sequence: CAILTAYNEQFF. CDR3 bases: TGTGCCATTTTGACAGCCTACAATGAGCAGTTCTTC.